The present entry profiles one T cell receptor (beta chain) with its context. Its antigen is not identified. Barcoded TCR alpha and TCR beta cDNA libraries with UMIs came from 5'RACE using constant-segment primers. Each CDR3 protein is one row after TCRdb ran MiXCR on the 5' RACE reads. The sample contains hundreds of thousands of distinct CDR3 sequences, roughly a quarter of which appear only once. The data belong to a study of T-cell memory formation after mild COVID-19. Study context: In these data, TCR clusters were largely donor specific. Study conclusions and caveats: Contracting CD4+ clones were located mainly in CM and EM, and CD8+ clones in EMRA.

V lost 10 bases to trimming and J lost 4 bases; unmatched junction nucleotides: 10. The CDR3 consists of 14 residues. Germline assignment: CDR1 MNHEY and CDR2 SVGAGI. This sequence originates from an adult woman who had mild COVID-19 (a few samples of this study predate the infection). Cell type and time point are not known. The chain recombines TRBV6-5 with TRBJ2-3, with 8 bases matching TRBD2. The sequencing sample was made of PBMCs or a T cell subset sorted from them (not recorded which). The CDR3 region is CATRRGGAPDTQYF. The CDR3 region has the DNA TGTGCCACCCGCCGGGGGGGGGCTCCAGATACGCAGTATTTT.